The entry that follows covers one T cell receptor (beta chain) sequence. This CDR3 contains 16 residues. Germline CDR1 SGDLS, CDR2 YYNGEE. V was clipped by 0 bases and J by 2 bases; unmatched bases: 4. This record comes from a study of blood T cell repertoires in COVID-19. Study summary: Spain, Italy and the United States supplied samples that represented acute and convalescent COVID-19.

TCRdb keeps only in-frame clones here, not all; method: immunoSEQ multiplex PCR. The sample includes 30,000 to 40,000 clones, approximately 85% of them seen just once. The sequence came from a human donor in a cohort sampled during active COVID-19. This chain joins TRBV9 and TRBJ2-3, with 9 nucleotides matching TRBD2. Sequencing was performed on peripheral blood. For the CDR3, the DNA is TGTGCCAGCAGCGTAGTGAGCGGGGGGATCACAGATACGCAGTATTTT. This encodes CASSVVSGGITDTQYF. Complete variable domain (other parts from reference TRBV9 and TRBJ2-3): DSGVTQTPKHLITATGQRVTLRCSPRSGDLSVYWYQQSLDQGLQFLIQYYNGEERAKGNILERFSAQQFPDLHSELNLSSLELGDSALYFCASSVVSGGITDTQYFGPGTRLTVL.